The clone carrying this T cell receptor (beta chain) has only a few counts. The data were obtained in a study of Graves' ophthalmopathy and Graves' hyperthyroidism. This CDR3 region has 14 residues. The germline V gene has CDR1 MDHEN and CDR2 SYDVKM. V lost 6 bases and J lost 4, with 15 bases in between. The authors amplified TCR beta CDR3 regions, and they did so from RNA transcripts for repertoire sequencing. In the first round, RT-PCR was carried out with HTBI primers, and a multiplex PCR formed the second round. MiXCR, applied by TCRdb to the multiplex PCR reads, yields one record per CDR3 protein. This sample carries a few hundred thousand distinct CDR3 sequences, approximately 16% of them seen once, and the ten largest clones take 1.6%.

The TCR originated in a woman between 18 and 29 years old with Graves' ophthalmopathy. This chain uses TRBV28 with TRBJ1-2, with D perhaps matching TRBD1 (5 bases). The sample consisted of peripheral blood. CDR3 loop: CASRLLGGLYGYTF. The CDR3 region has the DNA TGTGCCAGCAGACTTCTGGGGGGTCTCTATGGCTACACCTTC.